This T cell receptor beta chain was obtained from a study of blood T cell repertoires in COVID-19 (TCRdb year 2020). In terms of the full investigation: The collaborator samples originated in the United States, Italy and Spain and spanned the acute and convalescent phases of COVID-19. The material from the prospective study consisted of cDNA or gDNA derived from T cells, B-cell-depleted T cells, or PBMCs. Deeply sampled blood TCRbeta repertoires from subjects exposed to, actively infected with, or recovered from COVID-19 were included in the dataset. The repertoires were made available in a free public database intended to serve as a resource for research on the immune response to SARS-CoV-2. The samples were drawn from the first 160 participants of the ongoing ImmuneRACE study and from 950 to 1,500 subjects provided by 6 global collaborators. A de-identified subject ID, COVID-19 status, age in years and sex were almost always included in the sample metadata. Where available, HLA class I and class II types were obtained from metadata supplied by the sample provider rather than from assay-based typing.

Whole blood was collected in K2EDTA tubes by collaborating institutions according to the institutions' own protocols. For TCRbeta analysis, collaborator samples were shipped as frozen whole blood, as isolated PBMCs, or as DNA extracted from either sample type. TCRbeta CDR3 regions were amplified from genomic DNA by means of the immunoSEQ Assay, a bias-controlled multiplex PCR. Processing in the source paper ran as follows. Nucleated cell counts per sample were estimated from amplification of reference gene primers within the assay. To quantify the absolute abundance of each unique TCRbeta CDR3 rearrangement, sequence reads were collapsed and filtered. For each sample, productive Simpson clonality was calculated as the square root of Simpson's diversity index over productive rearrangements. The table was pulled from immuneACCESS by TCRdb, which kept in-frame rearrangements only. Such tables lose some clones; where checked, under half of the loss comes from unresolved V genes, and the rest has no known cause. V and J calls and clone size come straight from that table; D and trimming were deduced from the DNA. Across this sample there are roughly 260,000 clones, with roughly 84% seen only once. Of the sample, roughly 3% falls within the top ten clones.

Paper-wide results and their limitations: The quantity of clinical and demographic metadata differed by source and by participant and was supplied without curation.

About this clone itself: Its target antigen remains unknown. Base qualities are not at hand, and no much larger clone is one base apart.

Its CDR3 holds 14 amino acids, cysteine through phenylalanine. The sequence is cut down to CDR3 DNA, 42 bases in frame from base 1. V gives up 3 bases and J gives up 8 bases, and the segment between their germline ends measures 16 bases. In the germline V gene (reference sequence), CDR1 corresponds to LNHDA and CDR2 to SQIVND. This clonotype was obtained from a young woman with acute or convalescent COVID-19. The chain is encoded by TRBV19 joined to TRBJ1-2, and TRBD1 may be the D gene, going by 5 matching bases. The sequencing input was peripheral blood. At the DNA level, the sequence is TGTGCCAGTAGTATTGGCGCAGGGCTGGGAGGCTACACCTTC. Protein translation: CASSIGAGLGGYTF.